These 15 T cell receptor beta chains share one sample of origin, sequenced in a study of shared clonotypes between healthy human individuals. Measured with immunoSEQ multiplex PCR; TCRdb has only the in-frame clones, and not every one. The sample has over 850,000 clones, about 84% seen once. The sequencing sample was made of memory CD4+ T cells from PBMCs. The sample's subset: CD45RA-negative fraction. These receptors were obtained from a man aged 18 to 30 in good health. Some clones in this sample may be carry-over from other donors' samples.

This chain joins TRBV30 and TRBJ2-4; D is perhaps TRBD1 or TRBD2 (5 bases each). V lost 4 bases and J 0 bases, leaving 7 bases between the germline ends. The germline CDR1 and CDR2 sequences are GTSNPN and SVGIG (reference sequence). This CDR3 has 13 amino acids. The CDR3 loop is CAWMGVAKNIQYF. CDR3 nucleotide sequence: TGTGCCTGGATGGGGGTAGCCAAAAACATTCAGTACTTC. The full variable domain, its missing parts supplied by reference TRBV30 and TRBJ2-4, is SQTIHQWPATLVQPVGSPLSLECTVEGTSNPNLYWYRQAAGRGLQLLFYSVGIGQISSEVPQNLSASRPQDRQFILSSKKLLLSDSGFYLCAWMGVAKNIQYFGAGTRLSVL.

As concerns this clone: The same CDR3 is also encoded by other DNA sequences in this sample. V is TRBV29-1 and J is TRBJ1-1; no clear D gene. The germline V gene has CDR1 SQVTM and CDR2 ANQGSEA. This CDR3 contains 13 residues. The V end lost 1 base, the J end lost 1 base, and 7 bases lay between the germline ends. The CDR3 is CSVEVGKNTEAFF. CDR3 sequence (DNA): TGCAGCGTTGAAGTCGGCAAGAACACTGAAGCTTTCTTT.

The rearrangement joins TRBV11-1 to TRBJ2-1, with a weak D call TRBD1 (6 bases). Germline V lookup: CDR1 SGHAT, CDR2 FQDESV (reference sequence). This CDR3 spans 14 amino acids. The germline V and J ends were trimmed by 4 bases and 1 base, with 8 bases remaining between them. The CDR3 is CASSSQGSYNEQFF. CDR3 in DNA: TGTGCCAGCAGCTCACAGGGTTCCTACAATGAGCAGTTCTTC.

The chain recombines TRBV5-8 with TRBJ1-3, with a possible D match to TRBD1 (5 bases). The CDR3 is made up of 15 amino acids. The V gene's germline CDR1 is SGHTS and CDR2 YDEGEE. V was pared by 4 bases and J by 10 bases, with 21 bases between. This CDR3 is CASSPGGTGRRTIYF. CDR3 sequence (DNA): TGTGCCAGCAGCCCGGGAGGGACCGGGCGGCGGACCATATATTTT.

This chain uses TRBV30 with TRBJ1-1; D gene ambiguous. V was clipped by 1 base and J by 10 bases, with 13 bases between them. CDR1 GTSNPN and CDR2 SVGIG come from the germline V gene (reference sequence). The CDR3 is 12 amino acids. The CDR3 coding sequence is TGTGCCTGGAGTGATCGCCCTTCAAGAGCTTTCTTT. Translating it yields CAWSDRPSRAFF.

The chain couples TRBV11-2 to TRBJ2-1; 9 bases match TRBD1. CDR3 length: 15 amino acids. Looked up from germline, CDR1 is SGHAT and CDR2 is FQNNGV. V was pared by 4 bases and J by 8 bases, with 9 bases of the junction left unmatched. CDR3 in amino acids: CASSSHGTGSDEQFF. The CDR3 nucleotides read TGTGCCAGCAGCTCGCACGGGACAGGGTCGGATGAGCAGTTCTTC.

The V and J genes are TRBV25-1 and TRBJ1-1; D call uncertain. This CDR3 comprises 14 residues. Trimming left V 6 bases short and J 1 base short, with 12 bases between. From germline, CDR1 is MGHDK and CDR2 SYGVNS. In nucleotides, the CDR3 is TGTGCCAGCAGGAGTCCAGACGAGAACACTGAAGCTTTCTTT. Protein sequence: CASRSPDENTEAFF.

This clone came up a few times. The chain couples TRBV30 to TRBJ1-1; D unclear. CDR3 length: 11 amino acids. Germline V CDR1 and CDR2: GTSNPN, SVGIG (reference sequence). Trimming pared 5 bases from V and 7 bases from J, leaving 11 bases between. CDR3 protein: CAWDGRGEAFF. The CDR3 DNA sequence: TGTGCCTGGGACGGCCGAGGTGAAGCTTTCTTT.

This sequence joins TRBV6-5 and TRBJ2-7, with 7 bases lining up with TRBD2. V gave up 0 bases and J gave up 3 bases; unmatched junction bases: 8. Germline values: CDR1 MNHEY, CDR2 SVGAGI. This CDR3 is 16 amino acids long. As DNA, the CDR3 is TGTGCCAGCAGTTACTCCCTATGGCGGGGGTACTACGAGCAGTACTTC. It is translated as CASSYSLWRGYYEQYF.

This sequence joins TRBV28 and TRBJ1-4; unclear D gene. V lost 5 bases and J lost 7, with 11 bases in between. The germline gives CDR1 MDHEN, CDR2 SYDVKM. The CDR3 has 13 residues. The CDR3 nucleotides read TGTGCCAGCAGTCCCACCCCGCGTGAAAAACTGTTTTTT. Encoded protein: CASSPTPREKLFF.

The V and J genes are TRBV5-1 and TRBJ2-5; D gene ambiguous. Germline-derived CDR1 and CDR2 are SGHRS and YFSETQ. The CDR3 has 15 amino acids. Trimming left V 4 bases short and J 0 bases short, with 13 bases between. The CDR3 DNA reads TGCGCCAGCAGCCTAAGGCCCCTTTACCAAGAGACCCAGTACTTC. It translates to CASSLRPLYQETQYF.

The J gene is TRBJ1-1, the V gene TRBV29-1; TRBD1 matches 7 bases. Trimming at V came to 1 base and at J to 4 bases, leaving 9 bases not matched to a gene. The CDR3 runs 15 residues. CDR1 SQVTM and CDR2 ANQGSEA come from the germline V gene. The CDR3 is CSVEGKDRALTEAFF. The CDR3 nucleotides are TGCAGCGTTGAAGGAAAAGACAGGGCTCTCACTGAAGCTTTCTTT.

This clone was seen a few times. J is TRBJ2-3 and V is TRBV19; 11 positions agree with TRBD2. Germline CDR1 reads LNHDA; CDR2 reads SQIVND (reference sequence). The CDR3 totals 15 residues. Trimming cost V 4 bases and J 1 base; bases outside gene matches: 1. CDR3 in DNA: TGTGCCAGTAGTAGGGGACTAGCGGGCACAGATACGCAGTATTTT. It is translated as CASSRGLAGTDTQYF.

The rearrangement links TRBV7-7 to TRBJ2-1; D perhaps matches TRBD2 (6 bases). CDR1 SSHAT and CDR2 FNYEAQ come from the germline V gene (reference sequence). Trimming stripped 4 bases from V and 7 bases from J, with 11 bases between. The CDR3 has 13 residues. The CDR3 nucleotides are TGTGCCAGCAGCTCGGTGGGGAGGAATGAGCAGTTCTTC. This codes for CASSSVGRNEQFF.

This chain uses TRBV5-6 with TRBJ1-6; tentatively, D is TRBD1 (5 bases). V lost 1 base and J lost 8, with 7 bases in between. This CDR3 comprises 13 residues. The germline V gene has CDR1 SGHDT and CDR2 YYEEEE. CDR3 region: CASSLSRDSPLHF. As DNA, the CDR3 is TGTGCCAGCAGCTTGTCCAGGGATTCACCCCTCCACTTT. Full variable domain (rest looked up from reference TRBV5-6 and TRBJ1-6): DAGVTQSPTHLIKTRGQQVTLRCSPKSGHDTVSWYQQALGQGPQFIFQYYEEEERQRGNFPDRFSGHQFPNYSSELNVNALLLGDSALYLCASSLSRDSPLHFGNGTRLTVT.